The present entry profiles one T cell receptor (beta chain) with its context. Per germline, CDR1 SGHAT and CDR2 FQNNGV. Trimming removed 5 bases at V and 0 bases at J, with 13 bases between. The CDR3 length is 16 residues. This sample is part of a study of blood T cell repertoires in COVID-19. Overall study context: Sources were T cells, B-cell-depleted T cells, or PBMCs; the material itself was cDNA or gDNA.

Original analysis: Quantification of nucleated cells was approximated via reference gene primer amplification. Assay used: immunoSEQ multiplex PCR; TCRdb lists only in-frame clones, some missing. D and trimming come from the DNA, and the V and J calls and clone size come from that table. This table has 150,000 to 200,000 clones, around four fifths appearing once. The Seattle patients joined while their infection was active and were tracked longitudinally afterward. The V gene is TRBV11-2, the J gene TRBJ2-2; D perhaps matches TRBD2 (5 bases). The specimen was peripheral blood. This receptor was obtained from a woman in her 70s with COVID-19, enrolled during active disease. The CDR3 sequence: CASSDTRGSNTGELFF. The CDR3 region has the DNA TGTGCCAGCAGCGATACTCGGGGTTCGAACACCGGGGAGCTGTTTTTT. The whole variable domain, filled in from reference TRBV11-2 and TRBJ2-2, reads EAGVAQSPRYKIIEKRQSVAFWCNPISGHATLYWYQQILGQGPKLLIQFQNNGVVDDSQLPKDRFSAERLKGVDSTLKIQPAKLEDSAVYLCASSDTRGSNTGELFFGEGSRLTVL.